This T cell receptor beta chain was retrieved from a study of T cell changes during pregnancy in multiple sclerosis. Produced via immunoSEQ multiplex PCR; TCRdb's table is partial and in-frame only. The sample has about 49,000 clones; 85% to 95% are singletons. This CDR3 is 16 amino acids long. The V segment lost 5 bases and the J segment 5 bases; nucleotides outside the gene matches: 10. Germline V gene data show CDR1 as SGHVS and CDR2 as FNYEAQ. This TCR came from a female donor with multiple sclerosis, enrolled in a pregnancy study. Specimen: peripheral blood, collected after pregnancy. V usage is TRBV7-6 and J usage is TRBJ2-7, with 12 bases that match TRBD2. The CDR3 nucleotides are TGTGCCAGCAGCGACCACCTGCCTAGCGGGGGGGACGAGCAGTACTTC. Residues: CASSDHLPSGGDEQYF.